This T cell receptor beta chain was sequenced for a study of regulatory T cells in long-lasting Graves disease. Study-level points and caveats: The study found lower TCR diversity in persistent Graves' patients than in newly diagnosed ones. Among persistent patients, a larger number of public clonotypes were shared (about 3,000) than among newly diagnosed patients (approximately 970). Segments TRBV28, TRBJ1-2 and TRBJ2-5 showed preferential usage in persistent disease.

CDR3 length: 15 amino acids. V shed 1 base, J shed 4 bases, and the junction held 1 base outside the gene matches. The time point here: persistent/refractory GD, antithyroid drugs over 5 years with positive TRAb. RNA from PBMCs was the source of the TCR library. Graves' disease diagnosis used American Thyroid Association guidelines. This clonotype has ten or more counts. Its target is not known. For TCR beta, libraries came from iRepertoire HTBI primers and Arm-PCR of CDR3 regions. Each CDR3 protein is one row after TCRdb ran MiXCR on the multiplex PCR reads. The sample holds 450,000 or so distinct CDR3 sequences, 22% seen once.

The sequence derives from a female donor with Graves disease. The sample consisted of peripheral blood mononuclear cells (PBMCs), taken when the disease was refractory, from a patient treated with antithyroid drugs. The chain is built from TRBV12-3 or TRBV12-4 and TRBJ1-2, with 12 bases identical to TRBD1. CDR3 DNA: TGTGCCAGCAGTTTAGGGGACAGGGGGCCCTATGGCTACACCTTC. Translation: CASSLGDRGPYGYTF.